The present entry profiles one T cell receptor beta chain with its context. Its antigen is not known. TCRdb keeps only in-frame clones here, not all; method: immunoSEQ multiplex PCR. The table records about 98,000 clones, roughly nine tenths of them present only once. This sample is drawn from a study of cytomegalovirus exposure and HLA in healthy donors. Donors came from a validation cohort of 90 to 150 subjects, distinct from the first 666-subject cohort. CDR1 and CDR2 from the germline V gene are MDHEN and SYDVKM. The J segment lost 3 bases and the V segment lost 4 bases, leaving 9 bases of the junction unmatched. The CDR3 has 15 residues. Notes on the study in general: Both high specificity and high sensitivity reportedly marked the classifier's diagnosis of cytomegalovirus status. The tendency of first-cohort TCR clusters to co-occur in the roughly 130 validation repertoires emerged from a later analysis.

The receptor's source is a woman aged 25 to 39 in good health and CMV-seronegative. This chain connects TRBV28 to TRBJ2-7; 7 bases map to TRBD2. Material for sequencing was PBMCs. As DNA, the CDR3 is TGTGCCAGCAGTTCCCGACTAGCCCAACTCTACGAGCAGTACTTC. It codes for CASSSRLAQLYEQYF.